This T cell receptor beta chain was obtained from a study of blood T cell repertoires in COVID-19. On the study more broadly: There were acute and convalescent COVID-19 samples, and they came from the United States, Italy and Spain. T cells, B-cell-depleted T cells, or PBMCs provided the cDNA or gDNA that served as material.

The authors' processing: Amplifying reference gene primers gave estimates of nucleated cell counts. The repertoire was sequenced with immunoSEQ multiplex PCR; TCRdb's copy has only in-frame clones and lacks some. V, J and clone size were drawn from that table, and D and trimming were deduced from the DNA. Of about 90,000 clones in the sample, approximately 86% were seen once. V shed 3 bases and J 9 bases; nucleotides not matched to a gene: 8. Germline V lookup: CDR1 SGHDN, CDR2 FVKESK. The CDR3 is 17 amino acids. The sequenced sample was peripheral blood. The sequence derives from a male donor with acute or convalescent COVID-19. The rearrangement links TRBV14 to TRBJ2-1, with TRBD2 matching over 16 bases. The CDR3 loop is CASSQGLAGGRWIEQFF. CDR3 coding DNA: TGTGCCAGCAGCCAGGGACTAGCGGGGGGGCGGTGGATTGAGCAGTTCTTC.